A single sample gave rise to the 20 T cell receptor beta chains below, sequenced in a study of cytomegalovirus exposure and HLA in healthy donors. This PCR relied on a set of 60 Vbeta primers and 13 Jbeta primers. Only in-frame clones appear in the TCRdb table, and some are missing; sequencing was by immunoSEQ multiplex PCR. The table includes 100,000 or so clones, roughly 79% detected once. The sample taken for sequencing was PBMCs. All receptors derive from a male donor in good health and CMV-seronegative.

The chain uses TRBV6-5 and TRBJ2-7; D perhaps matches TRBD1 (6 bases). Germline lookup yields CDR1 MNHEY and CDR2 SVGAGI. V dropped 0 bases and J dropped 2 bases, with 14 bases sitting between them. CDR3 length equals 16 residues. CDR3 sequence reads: CASSYSQGPPPYEQYF. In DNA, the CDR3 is TGTGCCAGCAGTTACTCACAGGGCCCCCCACCCTACGAGCAGTACTTC.

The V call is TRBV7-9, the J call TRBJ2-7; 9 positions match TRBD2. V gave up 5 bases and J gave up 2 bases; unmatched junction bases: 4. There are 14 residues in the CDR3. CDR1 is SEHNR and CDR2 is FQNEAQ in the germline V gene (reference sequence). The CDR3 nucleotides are TGTGCCAGCAGCCCTCTAGCGGGGACCTACGAGCAGTACTTC. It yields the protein CASSPLAGTYEQYF.

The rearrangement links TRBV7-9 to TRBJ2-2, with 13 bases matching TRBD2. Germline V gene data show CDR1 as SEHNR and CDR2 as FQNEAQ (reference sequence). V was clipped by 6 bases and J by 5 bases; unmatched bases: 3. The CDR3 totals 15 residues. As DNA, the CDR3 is TGTGCCAGCAGTGAGGGACTAGCGGGAACCGGGGAGCTGTTTTTT. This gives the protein CASSEGLAGTGELFF.

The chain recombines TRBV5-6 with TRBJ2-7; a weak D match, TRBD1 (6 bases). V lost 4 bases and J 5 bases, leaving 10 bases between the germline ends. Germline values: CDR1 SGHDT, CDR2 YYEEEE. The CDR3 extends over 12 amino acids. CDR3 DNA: TGTGCCAGCAGCGCGTGGACAGACGAGCAGTACTTC. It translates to CASSAWTDEQYF.

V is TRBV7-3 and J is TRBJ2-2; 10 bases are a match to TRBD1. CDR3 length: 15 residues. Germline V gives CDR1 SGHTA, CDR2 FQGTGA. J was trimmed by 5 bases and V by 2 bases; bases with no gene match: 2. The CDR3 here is CASSLDRGLTGELFF. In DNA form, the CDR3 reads TGTGCCAGCAGCTTAGACAGGGGGCTAACCGGGGAGCTGTTTTTT.

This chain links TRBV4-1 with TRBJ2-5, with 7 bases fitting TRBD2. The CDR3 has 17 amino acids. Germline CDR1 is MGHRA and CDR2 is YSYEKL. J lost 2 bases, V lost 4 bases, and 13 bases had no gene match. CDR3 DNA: TGCGCCAGCAGCCCCCAACCCCCTGCGGGAGTTCAAGAGACCCAGTACTTC. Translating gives CASSPQPPAGVQETQYF.

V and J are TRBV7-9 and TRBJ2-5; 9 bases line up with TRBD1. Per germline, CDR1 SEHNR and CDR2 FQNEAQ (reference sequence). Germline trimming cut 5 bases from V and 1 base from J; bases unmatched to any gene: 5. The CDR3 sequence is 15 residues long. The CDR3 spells CASSPPGQGQETQYF. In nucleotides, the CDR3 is TGTGCCAGCAGCCCACCGGGACAGGGCCAAGAGACCCAGTACTTC.

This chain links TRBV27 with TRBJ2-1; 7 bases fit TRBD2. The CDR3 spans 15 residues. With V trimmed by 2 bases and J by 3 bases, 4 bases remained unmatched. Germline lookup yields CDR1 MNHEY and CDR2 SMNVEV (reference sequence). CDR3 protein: CASSLNRGSYNEQFF. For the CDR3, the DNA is TGTGCCAGCAGTTTAAATCGCGGGAGCTACAATGAGCAGTTCTTC.

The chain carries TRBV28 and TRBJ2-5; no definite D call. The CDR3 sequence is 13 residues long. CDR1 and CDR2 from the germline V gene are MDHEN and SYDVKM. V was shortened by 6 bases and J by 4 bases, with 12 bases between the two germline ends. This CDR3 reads CASRGLSRETQYF. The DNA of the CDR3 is TGTGCCAGCAGGGGTCTTAGCCGAGAGACCCAGTACTTC. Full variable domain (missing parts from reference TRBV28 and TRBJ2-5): DVKVTQSSRYLVKRTGEKVFLECVQDMDHENMFWYRQDPGLGLRLIYFSYDVKMKEKGDIPEGYSVSREKKERFSLILESASTNQTSMYLCASRGLSRETQYFGPGTRLLVL.

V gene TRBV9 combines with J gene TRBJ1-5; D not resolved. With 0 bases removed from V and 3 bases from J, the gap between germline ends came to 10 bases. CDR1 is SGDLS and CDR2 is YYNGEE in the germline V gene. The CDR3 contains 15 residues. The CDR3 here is CASSVDPGPNQPQHF. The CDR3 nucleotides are TGTGCCAGCAGCGTAGATCCAGGCCCCAATCAGCCCCAGCATTTT.

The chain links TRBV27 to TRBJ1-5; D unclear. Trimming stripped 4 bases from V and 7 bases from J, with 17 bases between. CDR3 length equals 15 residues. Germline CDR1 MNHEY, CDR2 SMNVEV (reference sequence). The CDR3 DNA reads TGTGCCAGCAGTTCACGCGCTAATTTCATACAGCCCCAGCATTTT. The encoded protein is CASSSRANFIQPQHF.

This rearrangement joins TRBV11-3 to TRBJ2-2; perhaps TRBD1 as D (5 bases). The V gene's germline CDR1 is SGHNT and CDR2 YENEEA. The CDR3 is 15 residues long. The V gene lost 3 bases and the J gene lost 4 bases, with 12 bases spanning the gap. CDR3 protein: CASSLSRVSTGELFF. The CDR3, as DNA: TGTGCCAGCAGCTTGTCCAGGGTTAGCACCGGGGAGCTGTTTTTT.

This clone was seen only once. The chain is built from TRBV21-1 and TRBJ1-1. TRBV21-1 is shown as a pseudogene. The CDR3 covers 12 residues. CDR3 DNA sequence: TGTGCCAGCAGCAAAGTACCGGGGAAAGCTTTCTTT. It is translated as CASSKVPGKAFF.

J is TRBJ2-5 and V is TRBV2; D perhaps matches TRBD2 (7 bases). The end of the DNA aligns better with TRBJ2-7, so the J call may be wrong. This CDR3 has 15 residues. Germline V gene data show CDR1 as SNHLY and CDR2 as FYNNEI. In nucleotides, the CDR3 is TGTGCCAGCGAGAGGGGGGCTAGCGGATACTACGAGCAGTACTTC. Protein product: CASERGASGYYEQYF.

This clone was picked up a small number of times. CDR3 protein: CASSQVGGNEQYF. The CDR3 DNA is TGTGCCAGCAGCCAAGTCGGGGGGAACGAGCAGTACTTC. V gene TRBV14 combines with J gene TRBJ2-7, with 7 bases fitting TRBD2. The CDR3 has 13 residues. The trim removed 1 base at V and 5 bases at J, leaving 2 bases unmatched. Germline CDR1 and CDR2: SGHDN and FVKESK.

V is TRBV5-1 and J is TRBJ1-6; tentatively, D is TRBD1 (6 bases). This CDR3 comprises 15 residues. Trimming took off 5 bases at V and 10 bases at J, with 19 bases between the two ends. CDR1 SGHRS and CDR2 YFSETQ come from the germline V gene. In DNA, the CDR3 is TGCGCCAGCAGATTCGATGGCAGGGGCGAGTCACCCCTCCACTTT. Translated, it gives CASRFDGRGESPLHF.

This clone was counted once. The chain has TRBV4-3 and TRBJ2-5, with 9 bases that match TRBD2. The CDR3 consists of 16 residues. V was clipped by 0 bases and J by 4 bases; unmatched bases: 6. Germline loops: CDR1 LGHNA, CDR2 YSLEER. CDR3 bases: TGCGCCAGCAGCCAAGATCCCCCTAGCGGGGTAGAGACCCAGTACTTC. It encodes CASSQDPPSGVETQYF.

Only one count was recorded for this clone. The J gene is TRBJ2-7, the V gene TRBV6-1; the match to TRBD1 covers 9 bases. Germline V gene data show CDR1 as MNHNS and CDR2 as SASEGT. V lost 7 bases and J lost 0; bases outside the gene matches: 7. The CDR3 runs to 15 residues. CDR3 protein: CASTRDRVDSYEQYF. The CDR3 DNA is TGTGCCAGCACTCGGGACAGGGTTGACTCCTACGAGCAGTACTTC.

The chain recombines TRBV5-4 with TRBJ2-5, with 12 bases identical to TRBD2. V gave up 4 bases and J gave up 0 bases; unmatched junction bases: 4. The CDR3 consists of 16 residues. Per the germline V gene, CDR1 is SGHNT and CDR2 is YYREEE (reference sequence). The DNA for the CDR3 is TGTGCCAGCAGCCACACTAGCGGGGGGTACCAAGAGACCCAGTACTTC. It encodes CASSHTSGGYQETQYF.

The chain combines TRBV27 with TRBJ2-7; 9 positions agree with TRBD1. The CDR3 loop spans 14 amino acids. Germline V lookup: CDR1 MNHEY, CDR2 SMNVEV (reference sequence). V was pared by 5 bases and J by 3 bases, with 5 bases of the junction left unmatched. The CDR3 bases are TGTGCCAGCAGTCATGGGACAGGGAACTACGAGCAGTACTTC. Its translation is CASSHGTGNYEQYF.